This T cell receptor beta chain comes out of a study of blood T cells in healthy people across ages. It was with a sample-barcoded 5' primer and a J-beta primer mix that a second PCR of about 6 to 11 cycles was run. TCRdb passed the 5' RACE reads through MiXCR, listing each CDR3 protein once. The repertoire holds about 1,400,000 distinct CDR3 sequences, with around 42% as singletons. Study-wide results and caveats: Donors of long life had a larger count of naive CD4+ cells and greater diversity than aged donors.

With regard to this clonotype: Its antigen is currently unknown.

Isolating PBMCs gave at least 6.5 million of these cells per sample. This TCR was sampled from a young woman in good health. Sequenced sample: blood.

The CDR3 protein is CASSPPPASGSNEQFF. The CDR3 nucleotides are TGTGCCAGCAGCCCCCCCCCGGCTAGCGGGAGTAATGAGCAGTTCTTC. The chain couples TRBV7-2 to TRBJ2-1; 10 bases match TRBD2. The CDR3 has 16 residues. V lost 5 bases, J lost 7 bases, and 11 bases stayed unmatched. Germline V gene sequence: CDR1 SGHTA, CDR2 FQGNSA.